Listed below are T cell receptor beta chains from one sample, sequenced in a study of T cells in Graves' hyperthyroidism and ophthalmopathy. TCRdb re-called the multiplex PCR reads with MiXCR, one entry per CDR3 protein. The sample has fewer than 200,000 distinct CDR3 sequences, about a sixth seen once. What was sequenced was blood. All receptors come from a woman between 45 and 60 years old with Graves' hyperthyroidism. Each CDR3 is given with its conserved first and last residue. D genes are given only for firm matches.

V gene	J gene	D gene	CDR3 protein
TRBV20-1	TRBJ1-2	TRBD1	CSARGGTERNYGYTF
TRBV29-1	TRBJ2-1	TRBD2	CSVKIGTSGGDEQFF
TRBV12-3/TRBV12-4	TRBJ2-5	TRBD1	CASTTDRGETQYF
TRBV7-9	TRBJ2-5	TRBD2	CASSDSAGETEETQYF
TRBV7-2	TRBJ2-5	-	CASSSSAAETQYF
TRBV5-1	TRBJ2-1	-	CASSLADIYNEQFF
TRBV20-1	TRBJ2-7	TRBD1	CSAPGQGAYEQYF
TRBV7-3	TRBJ2-5	TRBD2	CASSLIAGEETQYF
TRBV9	TRBJ1-2	TRBD1	CASSGGQGGFGGYTF
TRBV6-1	TRBJ1-5	-	CASREYLGNQPQHF
TRBV27	TRBJ1-1	-	CASSFGWGAEAFF
TRBV7-2	TRBJ2-1	TRBD2	CASSLDFRRAGGQFF
TRBV6-1	TRBJ2-3	TRBD2	CASSYSGGYDTDTQYF
TRBV7-9	TRBJ2-1	-	CASSHSRGDEQFF
TRBV20-1	TRBJ2-5	TRBD2	CSARKVQRGGTETQYF
TRBV7-3	TRBJ2-7	TRBD2	CASSFFGGGAYEQYF
TRBV7-2	TRBJ2-4	-	CASSLAGAGDIQYF
TRBV4-1	TRBJ1-4	-	CASSQDPMLVALFF
TRBV5-1	TRBJ2-1	TRBD1	CASSLWGDREDEQFF
TRBV6-1	TRBJ1-5	-	CASSGMGDQPQHF
TRBV12-3/TRBV12-4	TRBJ1-2	-	CASSFAERYTF
TRBV28	TRBJ2-1	TRBD1	CASSAPTGGIYNEQFF
TRBV7-9	TRBJ2-5	TRBD2	CASSDAGGFQETQYF
TRBV3-1	TRBJ1-5	-	CASSQRGHGQPQHF
TRBV7-9	TRBJ2-1	TRBD2	CASSSPRGGNEQFF
TRBV4-1	TRBJ1-1	TRBD1	CASSQEVSGGTEAFF
TRBV28	TRBJ2-7	-	CASSLRGARAYEQYF